What follows describes a single T cell receptor (beta chain). The table came from immunoSEQ multiplex PCR; TCRdb's copy has only in-frame clones and leaves some out. Of about 14,000 clones listed, about 85% are singletons. This record belongs to a study of technical replicates of blood from a few donors. The V end lost 0 bases, the J end lost 6 bases, and 12 bases lay between the germline ends. CDR1 is SGDLS, CDR2 YYNGEE, per germline. This CDR3 has 14 amino acids. Sequencing was done on a sample of PBMCs. This chain uses TRBV9 with TRBJ1-2, with unresolved D. The origin of this receptor is a human donor in good health. In DNA form, the CDR3 reads TGTGCCAGCAGCGTAGGGTCGGGTATTGATGGCTACACCTTC. As protein: CASSVGSGIDGYTF.